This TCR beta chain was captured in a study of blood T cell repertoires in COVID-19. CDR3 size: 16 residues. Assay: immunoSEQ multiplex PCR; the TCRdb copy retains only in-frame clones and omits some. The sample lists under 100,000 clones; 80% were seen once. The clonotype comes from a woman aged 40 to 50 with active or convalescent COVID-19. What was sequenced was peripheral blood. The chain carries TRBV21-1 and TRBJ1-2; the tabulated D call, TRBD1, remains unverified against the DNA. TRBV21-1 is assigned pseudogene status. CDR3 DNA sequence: TGTGCCAGCAGCAAGGGGTCAGGACAGGGGACCGGTGGCTACACCTTC. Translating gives CASSKGSGQGTGGYTF.